What follows are 15 T cell receptor beta chains derived from one specimen sequenced in a study of T cell responses to AZD1222 COVID-19 vaccine. Profiling relied on immunoSEQ multiplex PCR, and the TCRdb table lists in-frame clones only, not all of them. The top ten clones hold less than 6.5% of a sample with around 130,000 clones, under 95% of them seen once. Sequences were derived from peripheral blood, sampled on day 0 of AZD1222 vaccination. These receptors originate from an adult in good health.

This rearrangement joins TRBV19 to TRBJ2-2; no clear D gene. The CDR3 loop spans 13 amino acids. Germline V gives CDR1 LNHDA, CDR2 SQIVND (reference sequence). Trimming cost V 8 bases and J 11 bases, with 18 bases left between them. CDR3 sequence reads: CASAVEQGGELFF. CDR3 nucleotide sequence: TGTGCCAGTGCTGTGGAGCAAGGCGGAGAGCTGTTTTTT.

The V call is TRBV5-8, the J call TRBJ1-1; no definite D call. V was shortened by 0 bases and J by 1 base, with 7 bases between the two germline ends. Per germline, CDR1 SGHTS and CDR2 YDEGEE. The CDR3 runs 14 residues. CDR3 coding DNA: TGTGCCAGCAGCTTGGCGCCGTCGAACACTGAAGCTTTCTTT. Translating it yields CASSLAPSNTEAFF.

This clone is a singleton in its sample. This chain connects TRBV12-2 to TRBJ2-7; the table's D call, TRBD2, was not checked against the DNA. TRBV12-2 is marked as a pseudogene. The CDR3 is made up of 14 amino acids. CDR3 DNA sequence: TGTGCCGGAAAAGAAGCCGGGGGATCCTACGAGCAGTACTTC. Its protein product is CAGKEAGGSYEQYF.

The chain couples TRBV24-1 to TRBJ2-1; D remains unclear. Germline CDR1 reads KGHDR; CDR2 reads SFDVKD. V lost 6 bases and J 5 bases, leaving 7 bases between the germline ends. The CDR3 sequence is 12 residues long. This chain's CDR3 is CATSKSNNEQFF. The CDR3 nucleotides are TGTGCCACCAGTAAGTCCAACAATGAGCAGTTCTTC.

The chain combines TRBV6-2 or TRBV6-3 with TRBJ1-3; D is possibly TRBD1 (6 bases). The CDR3 is 14 residues long. Trimming cost V 5 bases and J 7 bases, with 15 bases left between them. Germline loops: CDR1 MNHEY, CDR2 SVGEGT. The CDR3 nucleotides are TGTGCCAGCAGTCCCTTGGGGGCGCGGAACACCATATATTTT. Encoded protein: CASSPLGARNTIYF.

The V call is TRBV18, the J call TRBJ2-2; either TRBD1 or TRBD2 may supply D (5 bases each). The V gene's germline CDR1 is KGHSH and CDR2 LQKENI. This CDR3 has 14 amino acids. Between the trimmed V and J ends, which lost 2 bases and 3 bases, there was a span of 7 bases. The CDR3 region is CASSPMGDTGELFF. The DNA of the CDR3 is TGTGCCAGCTCACCAATGGGGGACACCGGGGAGCTGTTTTTT.

J is TRBJ2-2 and V is TRBV27, with D perhaps assigned TRBD1 or TRBD2 (5 bases each). The CDR3 is made up of 15 amino acids. V lost 3 bases and J lost 5, with 13 bases in between. The germline gives CDR1 MNHEY, CDR2 SMNVEV (reference sequence). CDR3 nucleotides: TGTGCCAGCAGTTTTCTGGGGGTCGGTACCGGGGAGCTGTTTTTT. Translation: CASSFLGVGTGELFF.

This clone showed up just once. The chain links TRBV19 to TRBJ2-1, with TRBD1 matching over 8 bases. V shed 3 bases, J shed 7 bases, and the junction held 11 bases outside the gene matches. The CDR3 is 16 residues long. The germline V gene has CDR1 LNHDA and CDR2 SQIVND (reference sequence). In DNA form, the CDR3 reads TGTGCCAGTAGTATGCAATGGGACAGGTCGTCTAATGAGCAGTTCTTC. It encodes CASSMQWDRSSNEQFF.

V gene TRBV18 combines with J gene TRBJ2-3; no clear D. The CDR3 contains 11 residues. Trimming left V 2 bases short and J 5 bases short, with 2 bases between. Per the germline V gene, CDR1 is KGHSH and CDR2 is LQKENI. The CDR3 DNA reads TGTGCCAGCTCACCAGAAGATACGCAGTATTTT. Translation: CASSPEDTQYF. The complete variable domain, with remaining parts taken from reference TRBV18 and TRBJ2-3, reads NAGVMQNPRHLVRRRGQEARLRCSPMKGHSHVYWYRQLPEEGLKFMVYLQKENIIDESGMPKERFSAEFPKEGPSILRIQQVVRGDSAAYFCASSPEDTQYFGPGTRLTVL.

This clone was seen only once. V gene TRBV7-9 combines with J gene TRBJ1-1, with D maybe TRBD1 (5 bases). CDR1 is SEHNR, CDR2 FQNEAQ, per germline (reference sequence). The CDR3 is 13 residues long. V lost 3 bases and J 6 bases, leaving 11 bases between the germline ends. The CDR3 spells CASSLQGNAEAFF. The DNA of the CDR3 is TGTGCCAGCAGCTTGCAGGGTAACGCTGAAGCTTTCTTT.

The V gene is TRBV28, the J gene TRBJ2-2; D gene ambiguous. Germline CDR1 MDHEN, CDR2 SYDVKM. The CDR3 has 17 amino acids. Trimming cost V 2 bases and J 7 bases, with 20 bases left between them. CDR3 residues: CASSLPTGWYDDGELFF. CDR3 in DNA: TGTGCCAGCAGTTTACCGACCGGGTGGTATGATGACGGGGAGCTGTTTTTT. The variable domain in full, with the rest retrieved from reference TRBV28 and TRBJ2-2, is DVKVTQSSRYLVKRTGEKVFLECVQDMDHENMFWYRQDPGLGLRLIYFSYDVKMKEKGDIPEGYSVSREKKERFSLILESASTNQTSMYLCASSLPTGWYDDGELFFGEGSRLTVL.

This chain joins TRBV7-3 and TRBJ1-2; possibly TRBD1 for D (5 bases). This CDR3 has 15 amino acids. V lost 3 bases to trimming and J lost 8 bases, with 19 bases between them. Germline lookup yields CDR1 SGHTA and CDR2 FQGTGA. The CDR3 loop reads CASSLTALNSGGYTF. The CDR3 bases are TGTGCCAGCAGCTTGACAGCACTTAACTCGGGGGGCTACACCTTC.

The gene calls are TRBV28 and TRBJ1-1, with TRBD1 as a possible D gene (5 bases). The germline V gene has CDR1 MDHEN and CDR2 SYDVKM. Trimming removed 8 bases at V and 0 bases at J, with 16 bases between. The CDR3 is made up of 15 amino acids. The CDR3 region is CASPPSRQLNTEAFF. The CDR3 DNA sequence: TGTGCCAGCCCTCCTTCTAGACAGTTGAACACTGAAGCTTTCTTT.

V gene TRBV9 combines with J gene TRBJ2-2; 12 bases align to TRBD2. Germline values: CDR1 SGDLS, CDR2 YYNGEE. This CDR3 has 16 residues. The junction had 0 bases not matched to a gene; V was cut back by 3 bases and J by 0 bases. CDR3 bases: TGTGCCAGCAGCGCTAGCGGGAGGGCGAACACCGGGGAGCTGTTTTTT. Translated, it gives CASSASGRANTGELFF.

As to this clone: The sample contains more than one DNA sequence encoding this CDR3. The chain couples TRBV29-1 to TRBJ2-5; no clear D gene. With 1 base removed from V and 4 bases from J, the gap between germline ends came to 7 bases. Germline lookup yields CDR1 SQVTM and CDR2 ANQGSEA. The CDR3 has 12 residues. The DNA for the CDR3 is TGCAGCGTTGAAGGGGTGGGAGAGACCCAGTACTTC. Protein: CSVEGVGETQYF. The variable domain in full, with the rest retrieved from reference TRBV29-1 and TRBJ2-5, is SAVISQKPSRDICQRGTSLTIQCQVDSQVTMMFWYRQQPGQSLTLIATANQGSEATYESGFVIDKFPISRPNLTFSTLTVSNMSPEDSSIYLCSVEGVGETQYFGPGTRLLVL.